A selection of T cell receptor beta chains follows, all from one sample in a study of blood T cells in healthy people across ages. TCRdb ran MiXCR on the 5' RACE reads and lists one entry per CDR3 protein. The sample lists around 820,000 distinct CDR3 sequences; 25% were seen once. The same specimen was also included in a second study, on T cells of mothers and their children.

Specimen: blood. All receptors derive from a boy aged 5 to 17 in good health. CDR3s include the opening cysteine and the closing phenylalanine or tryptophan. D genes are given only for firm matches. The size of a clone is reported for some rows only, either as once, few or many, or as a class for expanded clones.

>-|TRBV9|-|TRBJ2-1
TGTGCCAGCAGCGCCGACGGGGCAACGTGGATATTATACGATGAGCAGTTCTTC
CASSADGATWILYDEQFF
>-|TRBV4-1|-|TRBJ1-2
TGCGCCAGCAGCCAAGTAGAGGGAGTTAACTATGGCTACACCTTC
CASSQVEGVNYGYTF
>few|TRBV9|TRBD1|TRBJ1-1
TGTGCCAGCAGCGCAGACAGGGCCGGCACTGAAGCTTTCTTT
CASSADRAGTEAFF
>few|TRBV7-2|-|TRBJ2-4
TGTGCCAGCAGCTTGGGACGGAGGATCCCGGGGGCCAAAAACATTCAGTACTTC
CASSLGRRIPGAKNIQYF
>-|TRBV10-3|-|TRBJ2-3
TGTGCCATACAAACAGCTGACACAGATACGCAGTATTTT
CAIQTADTDTQYF
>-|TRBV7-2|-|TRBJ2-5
TGTGCCAGCAGCTTAGGTCTACGCACAGAGACCCAGTACTTC
CASSLGLRTETQYF
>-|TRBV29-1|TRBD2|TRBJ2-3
TGCAGCGTTGTCCCGACTAGCGGAACCACAGATACGCAGTATTTT
CSVVPTSGTTDTQYF
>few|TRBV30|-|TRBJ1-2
TGTGCCTGGACCAAAAATATCGCTTACCGATATGGCTACACCTTC
CAWTKNIAYRYGYTF
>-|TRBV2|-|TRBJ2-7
TGTGCCAGCAGTGAAGACAGGGATTGGTACGAGCAGTACTTC
CASSEDRDWYEQYF
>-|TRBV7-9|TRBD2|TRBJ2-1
TGTGCCAGCAGCCCCCGGGGGGGACTAGCGGAAAATGAGCAGTTCTTC
CASSPRGGLAENEQFF
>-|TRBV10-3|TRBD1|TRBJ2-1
TGTGCCATCAGTGATGAGACAGGGGTCAGTGAGCAGTTCTTC
CAISDETGVSEQFF
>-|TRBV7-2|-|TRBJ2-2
TGTGCCAGCAGCTCATTTCGTTCGGGCACCGGGGAGCTGTTTTTT
CASSSFRSGTGELFF
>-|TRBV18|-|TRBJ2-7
TGTGCCAGCTCACCACATTCCCTCTCCGAGCAGTACTTC
CASSPHSLSEQYF
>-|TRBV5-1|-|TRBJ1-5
TGCGCCAGCAGTCCAGGGGTGGGCAATCAGCCCCAGCATTTT
CASSPGVGNQPQHF
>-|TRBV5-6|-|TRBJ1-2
TGTGCCAGCAGCTTGGTCGGGGGTGAGACTAACTATGGCTACACCTTC
CASSLVGGETNYGYTF
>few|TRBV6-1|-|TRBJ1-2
TGTGCCAGCAGTGAAGCGGGGCAGGGGCACTATGGCTACACCTTC
CASSEAGQGHYGYTF
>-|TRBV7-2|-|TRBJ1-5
TGTGCCAGCAGCTTGGGGGGAGGGCCGGCAGATACGCAGCATTTT
CASSLGGGPADTQHF
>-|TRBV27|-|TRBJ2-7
TGTGCCAGCAGTTTCGGGGTAGGGTCCTACGAGCAGTACTTC
CASSFGVGSYEQYF
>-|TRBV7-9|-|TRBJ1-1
TGTGCCAGCAGCTCCCCAGGGACCCCGAACACTGAAGCTTTCTTT
CASSSPGTPNTEAFF
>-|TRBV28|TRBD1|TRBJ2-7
TGTGCCAGCATGGGACAGGTCTACGAGCAGTACTTC
CASMGQVYEQYF
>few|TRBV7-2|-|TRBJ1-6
TGTGCCAGCAGCTTAGAGAAATCGGGACTCCCGTTTAATTCACCCCTCCACTTT
CASSLEKSGLPFNSPLHF
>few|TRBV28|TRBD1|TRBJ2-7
TGTGCCAGCAGTTTCTGGGACAGCGCGACCTACGAGCAGTACTTC
CASSFWDSATYEQYF
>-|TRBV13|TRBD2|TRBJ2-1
TGTGCCAGCAGCATAAGCGGGAGCTCCTACAATGAGCAGTTCTTC
CASSISGSSYNEQFF
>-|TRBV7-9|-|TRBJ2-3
TGTGCCAGCAGCCAAGGTAGCGACACAGATACGCAGTATTTT
CASSQGSDTDTQYF
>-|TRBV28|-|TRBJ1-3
TGTGCCAGTCTTCCTCCGTTGGGAAACACCATATATTTT
CASLPPLGNTIYF